One TCR beta chain is described in this entry. This clonotype showed up just a few times. Its binding antigen is unknown. Base quality data are lacking; no much larger clone is found one base away. V is pruned by 6 bases and J by 5 bases, leaving 10 bases of the junction without a gene match. The germline V gene encodes CDR1 MNHEY and CDR2 SMNVEV (reference sequence). From the cysteine up to the phenylalanine, the CDR3 has a length of 14 residues. Of the read, only the CDR3 DNA is kept; its 42 bases are in frame from base 1. For repertoire sequencing, TCR beta CDR3 regions were amplified from RNA transcripts. The first round of RT-PCR was done with HTBI primers and the Qiagen OneStep RT-PCR kit, and was followed by a second round of multiplex PCR, then size selection and purification. The libraries underwent paired-end sequencing with 100 bp reads on an Illumina HiSeq2000. In the source study's methods: SOAPnuke was used to process the reads, throwing out any read that had adapters, had uncalled bases, had a mean Phred below 15, or lacked an exact constant-primer or identifier match. High-quality paired reads were merged with COPE v1.2.5. Each unique nucleotide sequence was treated as a clonotype, and MiTCR v1.1 was used to align the clonotypes to the IMGT TRB V, D and J references. Only V-J combinations with frequency above 0.0001 were analysed, covering approximately 99% of repertoires. A TCR clonal expansion and chaos score per V-J combination was defined as the ratio of F50 clonal expansion to chaos observed in the TCRdist matrix. Features were reduced by Welch's t-statistics and random forest to approximately 13 V-J combinations, which fed a naive Bayes classifier. Thyroid-blood repertoire similarity was quantified with the Morisita-Horn index. In-frame beta chains were kept once TCRdb had trimmed the public reads at Q25 with fastp and called clones with MiXCR. A single entry per CDR3 protein holds the most common genes and DNA from its merged rows. These V and J calls originate from TCRdb's pipeline instead of the authors' own analysis. This sample has about 740,000 distinct CDR3 sequences in its table, and roughly 40% of those were observed once. The ten most abundant clones make up approximately 43% of the sample.

Patients with ophthalmopathy had moderately to severely active disease, with a Clinical Activity Score of 3 or more, a NOSPECS grade of 4 or more, and a disease duration of less than 3 months. Patients with other autoimmune diseases, uncontrolled infections, pregnancy or lactation were excluded. Diagnosis was based on clinical symptoms, serum thyroxine, TRAb, thyroid ultrasound and orbital computed tomography. PBMCs were isolated from more than 9 ml of fresh peripheral blood by Ficoll-Paque density gradient centrifugation. Total RNA was extracted using Trizol reagent, and RNA quality was checked on an Agilent 2100 Bioanalyzer. This entry belongs to a study of Graves' ophthalmopathy and Graves' hyperthyroidism (dated by TCRdb to between 2017 and 2018). The study in broad terms: Peripheral blood was collected at initial diagnosis, prior to any treatment. The study used TCR beta repertoire signatures to distinguish Graves' ophthalmopathy from Graves' hyperthyroidism and to predict progression to ophthalmopathy. In total, approximately 140 blood samples were TCR-sequenced: approximately 42 ophthalmopathy, under 85 hyperthyroidism and some 17 hyperthyroidism-to-ophthalmopathy patients. A discovery set of 95 to 100 patients (more than 40 ophthalmopathy, 57 stable hyperthyroidism) was enrolled to explore V-J signatures distinguishing ophthalmopathy from hyperthyroidism. An independent validation cohort comprised fewer than 20 hyperthyroidism patients and about 16 patients who later progressed from hyperthyroidism to ophthalmopathy. T-cell repertoires of thyroid tissue and blood were compared in over 5 hyperthyroidism patients. Following sampling, methimazole starting at 30 mg daily was administered to hyperthyroidism patients, and high-dose intravenous methylprednisolone was administered to ophthalmopathy patients. The study at large found these results: The 13-signature model separated ophthalmopathy from stable hyperthyroidism with approximately 90% sensitivity and about 81% specificity in cross-validation, and 80%/75% in the test set. Among expanded thyroid clonotypes with frequency above 0.001, most also showed up in blood, which suggests that blood repertoires may reflect the thyroid immune response. In validation, the model predicted ophthalmopathy progression with 70.59% sensitivity and around 72% specificity; approximately 12 predicted patients were CT-confirmed with GO in a median of approximately 6.5 months. Sample size was not statistically predetermined, and group allocation was not concealed from the investigators.

Material for sequencing was peripheral blood. This sequence originates from an adult man with Graves' ophthalmopathy. Rearrangement joined TRBV27 to TRBJ2-7; 7 bases in the junction line up with TRBD1. CDR3 region: CASRVGQFYNEQYF. The nucleotide sequence reads as follows: TGTGCCAGCAGGGTGGGACAGTTCTATAACGAGCAGTACTTC.